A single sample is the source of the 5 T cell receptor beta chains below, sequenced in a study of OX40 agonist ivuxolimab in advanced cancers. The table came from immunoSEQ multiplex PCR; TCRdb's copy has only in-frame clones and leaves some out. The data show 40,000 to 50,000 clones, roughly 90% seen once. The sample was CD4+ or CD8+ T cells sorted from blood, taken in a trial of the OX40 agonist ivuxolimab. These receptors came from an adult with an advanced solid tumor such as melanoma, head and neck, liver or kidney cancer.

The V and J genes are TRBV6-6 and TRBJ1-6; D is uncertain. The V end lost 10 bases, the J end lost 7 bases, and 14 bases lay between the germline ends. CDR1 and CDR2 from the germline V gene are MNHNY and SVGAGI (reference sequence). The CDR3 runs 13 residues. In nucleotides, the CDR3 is TGTGCCACATCGGACGCGATCAATTCACCCCTCCACTTT. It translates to CATSDAINSPLHF.

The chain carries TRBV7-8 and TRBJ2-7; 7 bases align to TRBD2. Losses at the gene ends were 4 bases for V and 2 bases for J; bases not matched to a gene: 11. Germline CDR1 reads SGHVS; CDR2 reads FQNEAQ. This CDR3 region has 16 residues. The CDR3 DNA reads TGTGCCAGCAGCTCACTCGGGACTACTCGCACCTACGAGCAGTACTTC. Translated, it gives CASSSLGTTRTYEQYF.

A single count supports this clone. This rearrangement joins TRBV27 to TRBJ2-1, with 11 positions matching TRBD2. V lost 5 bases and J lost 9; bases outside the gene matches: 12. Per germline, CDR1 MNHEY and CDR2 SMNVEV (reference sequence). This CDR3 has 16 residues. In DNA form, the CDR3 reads TGTGCCAGCAGTCCACTTTTAGCGGGAGGGGTGGGTGAGCAGTTCTTC. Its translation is CASSPLLAGGVGEQFF.

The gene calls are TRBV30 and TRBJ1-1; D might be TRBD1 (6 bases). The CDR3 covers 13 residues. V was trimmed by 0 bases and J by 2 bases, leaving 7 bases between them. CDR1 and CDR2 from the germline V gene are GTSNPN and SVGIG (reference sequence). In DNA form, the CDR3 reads TGTGCCTGGAGTGTAGGGGGTAACACTGAAGCTTTCTTT. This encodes CAWSVGGNTEAFF.

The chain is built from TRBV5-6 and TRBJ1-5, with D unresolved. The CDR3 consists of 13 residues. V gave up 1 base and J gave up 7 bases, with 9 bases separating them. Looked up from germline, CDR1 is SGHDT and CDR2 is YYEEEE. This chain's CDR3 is CASSLNSIQPQHF. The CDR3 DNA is TGTGCCAGCAGCTTGAACAGCATCCAGCCCCAGCATTTT. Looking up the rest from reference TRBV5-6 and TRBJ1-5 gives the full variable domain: DAGVTQSPTHLIKTRGQQVTLRCSPKSGHDTVSWYQQALGQGPQFIFQYYEEEERQRGNFPDRFSGHQFPNYSSELNVNALLLGDSALYLCASSLNSIQPQHFGDGTRLSIL.